The 19 T cell receptor beta chains reported below all come from one sample, sequenced in a study of CD8 T cells in Susac syndrome. Reverse transcription of roughly 0.5 to 1 ug RNA used random hexamers. Each CDR3 protein is one row after TCRdb ran MiXCR on the immunoSEQ multiplex PCR reads. The data show about 180,000 distinct CDR3 sequences, under 95% seen once. Sample: CD4+ T cells from PBMCs. Receptors were obtained from a human donor with Susac syndrome.

This chain uses TRBV5-4 with TRBJ2-1; a weak D match, TRBD2 (6 bases). Germline V CDR1 and CDR2: SGHNT, YYREEE (reference sequence). V lost 0 bases, J lost 7 bases, and 14 bases lay in between. This CDR3 is built from 15 residues. CDR3: CASSLATTGDNEQFF. Here the CDR3 DNA reads TGTGCCAGCAGCTTGGCGACTACGGGGGATAATGAGCAGTTCTTC.

This clonotype was seen just once. V is TRBV29-1 and J is TRBJ2-5, with D perhaps TRBD1 or TRBD2 (5 bases each). Germline V CDR1 and CDR2: SQVTM, ANQGSEA. The CDR3 sequence is 12 residues long. Between the trimmed V and J ends, which lost 3 bases and 9 bases, there was a span of 14 bases. Here the CDR3 DNA reads TGCAGCGTTGACTCCTACGGGGCGGCCCAGTACTTC. It codes for CSVDSYGAAQYF.

The V and J genes are TRBV2 and TRBJ1-2, with 8 bases that match TRBD1. Germline trimming cut 7 bases from V and 1 base from J; bases unmatched to any gene: 8. Germline V gene lookup returns CDR1 SNHLY and CDR2 FYNNEI. The CDR3 has 15 amino acids. CDR3 coding DNA: TGTGCCAGCAACGGGGCACAGGGGGGTAACTATGGCTACACCTTC. This gives the protein CASNGAQGGNYGYTF.

The genes are TRBV20-1 and TRBJ2-5, with a tentative D call TRBD2 (7 bases). CDR1 is DFQATT, CDR2 SNEGSKA, per germline (reference sequence). Trimming stripped 3 bases from V and 5 bases from J, with 10 bases between. The CDR3 is made up of 12 amino acids. CDR3 residues: CSASGGRETQYF. CDR3 nucleotides: TGCAGTGCTAGCGGGGGGCGGGAGACCCAGTACTTC.

CDR3 region: CASSKRQGAHEQYF. As DNA, the CDR3 is TGTGCCAGCAGTAAAAGACAGGGGGCCCACGAGCAGTACTTC. The rearrangement joins TRBV6-2 or TRBV6-3 to TRBJ2-7, with 10 nucleotides matching TRBD1. V trimming: 5 bases; J trimming: 5 bases; junction bases outside the gene matches: 6. Looked up from germline, CDR1 is MNHEY and CDR2 is SVGEGT. This CDR3 has 14 residues.

The chain has TRBV9 and TRBJ2-2; 11 nucleotides align to TRBD2. The CDR3 sequence is 16 residues long. The germline CDR1 and CDR2 sequences are SGDLS and YYNGEE. The V segment lost 7 bases and the J segment 4 bases; nucleotides outside the gene matches: 9. The CDR3 coding sequence is TGTGCCAGCCGGAGAACTAGCGGGGGATCCACCGGGGAGCTGTTTTTT. The encoded protein is CASRRTSGGSTGELFF.

The chain joins TRBV2 to TRBJ1-2, with no clear D. The CDR3 loop spans 14 amino acids. The germline CDR1 and CDR2 sequences are SNHLY and FYNNEI. V dropped 6 bases and J dropped 8 bases, with 19 bases sitting between them. This CDR3 reads CASSVTGPPGGYTF. DNA of the CDR3: TGTGCCAGCAGCGTCACCGGGCCCCCAGGAGGCTACACCTTC. The complete variable domain, with remaining parts taken from reference TRBV2 and TRBJ1-2, reads EPEVTQTPSHQVTQMGQEVILRCVPISNHLYFYWYRQILGQKVEFLVSFYNNEISEKSEIFDDQFSVERPDGSNFTLKIRSTKLEDSAMYFCASSVTGPPGGYTFGSGTRLTVV.

CDR3 DNA sequence: TGTGCCAGCAGCTTCGGGACTCTGGAGACCCAGTACTTC. Encoded protein: CASSFGTLETQYF. The genes are TRBV5-6 and TRBJ2-5, with D possibly matching TRBD2 (6 bases). V shed 2 bases and J shed 5 bases, with 10 bases lying between them. CDR1 and CDR2 (germline): SGHDT, YYEEEE. CDR3 length: 13 amino acids.

The chain couples TRBV7-9 to TRBJ1-1; D gene ambiguous. The germline V gene has CDR1 SEHNR and CDR2 FQNEAQ (reference sequence). This CDR3 has 11 residues. Between the trimmed V and J ends, which lost 6 bases and 6 bases, there was a span of 8 bases. CDR3 in DNA: TGTGCCAGCAGAACCGGGCCTGAAGCTTTCTTT. Translated, it gives CASRTGPEAFF. The full variable domain, with the rest looked up from reference TRBV7-9 and TRBJ1-1, is DTGVSQNPRHKITKRGQNVTFRCDPISEHNRLYWYRQTLGQGPEFLTYFQNEAQLEKSRLLSDRFSAERPKGSFSTLEIQRTEQGDSAMYLCASRTGPEAFFGQGTRLTVV.

The V gene is TRBV20-1, the J gene TRBJ2-7; D might be TRBD2 (6 bases). CDR1 DFQATT and CDR2 SNEGSKA come from the germline V gene (reference sequence). Trimming pared 5 bases from V and 3 bases from J, leaving 14 bases between. This CDR3 comprises 13 residues. The CDR3 here is CSAEGGTNYEQYF. CDR3 DNA: TGCAGTGCTGAGGGAGGAACAAACTACGAGCAGTACTTC.

The chain joins TRBV7-2 to TRBJ2-7; 7 bases line up with TRBD1. Germline trimming cut 7 bases from V and 0 bases from J; bases unmatched to any gene: 6. CDR1 and CDR2 (germline): SGHTA, FQGNSA. The CDR3 extends over 14 amino acids. In DNA, the CDR3 is TGTGCCAGCACCTCGGGACAGCTCTCCTACGAGCAGTACTTC. It yields the protein CASTSGQLSYEQYF.

The chain carries TRBV4-3 and TRBJ1-6; the D is unclear. This CDR3 spans 14 amino acids. CDR1 is LGHNA, CDR2 YSLEER, per germline. V lost 2 bases and J lost 10, with 12 bases in between. The CDR3: CASSQRHRGSPLHF. The CDR3 DNA reads TGCGCCAGCAGCCAAAGACATCGCGGGTCACCCCTCCACTTT.

V gene TRBV4-1 combines with J gene TRBJ1-2, with 8 bases fitting TRBD1. CDR1 and CDR2 (germline): MGHRA, YSYEKL. V shed 0 bases and J 5 bases; nucleotides not matched to a gene: 8. The CDR3 has 16 amino acids. The CDR3 protein is CASSQEGQGASYGYTF. The CDR3 coding sequence is TGCGCCAGCAGCCAAGAAGGCCAGGGGGCTTCGTATGGCTACACCTTC.

This chain joins TRBV15 and TRBJ2-2; a possible D gene is TRBD1 (7 bases). V lost 0 bases, J lost 7 bases, and 12 bases lay in between. Germline-derived CDR1 and CDR2 are LNHNV and YYDKDF (reference sequence). The CDR3 length is 15 residues. The DNA for the CDR3 is TGTGCCACCAGCAGAGACAGGGGGGCGGGCGGGGAGCTGTTTTTT. This translates into CATSRDRGAGGELFF.

In regard to this clonotype: Its ends do not fully match the called genes, so a read error is possible. The chain couples TRBV20-1 to TRBJ2-1; the D gene is possibly TRBD1 (5 bases). The germline gives CDR1 DFQATT, CDR2 SNEGSKA (reference sequence). This CDR3 comprises 14 residues. DNA for the CDR3: TGCAGTGCGAGAGACAGTGGGTCCTACAATGAGCAGTTCTTC. Residues: CSARDSGSYNEQFF.

The genes are TRBV6-1 and TRBJ2-6; no clear D. Germline V lookup: CDR1 MNHNS, CDR2 SASEGT. Trimming shortened V by 4 bases and J by 2 bases, and 15 bases separated the two germline ends. There are 17 residues in the CDR3. The CDR3 DNA sequence: TGTGCCAGCAGTGTAAGCCCCGTTCGGCCTGGGGCCAACGTCCTGACTTTC. Amino acids: CASSVSPVRPGANVLTF.

The chain links TRBV4-1 to TRBJ1-6, with no clear D. This CDR3 is built from 14 residues. Germline V CDR1 and CDR2: MGHRA, YSYEKL. V was clipped by 4 bases and J by 9 bases, with 13 bases between them. Here the CDR3 reads CASSRATRGSPLHF. The CDR3 DNA sequence: TGCGCCAGCAGCCGCGCAACTCGGGGTTCACCCCTCCACTTT.

The chain couples TRBV24-1 to TRBJ1-2, with a possible D match to TRBD1 (5 bases). Per the germline V gene, CDR1 is KGHDR and CDR2 is SFDVKD. This CDR3 is 12 amino acids long. The V end was cut by 3 bases, the J end by 8 bases, with 9 bases between. Here the CDR3 DNA reads TGTGCCACCAGTGATCCCAGGGAAGGCTACACCTTC. Residues: CATSDPREGYTF.

The V call is TRBV20-1, the J call TRBJ2-7; 9 bases align to TRBD1. After removal of 0 bases from V and 1 base from J, the junction contained 4 bases not matched to a gene. The V gene's germline CDR1 is DFQATT and CDR2 SNEGSKA (reference sequence). The length of the CDR3 is 15 residues. The CDR3 is CSAREGTGRSYEQYF. The CDR3 DNA reads TGCAGTGCTAGAGAAGGGACAGGGAGGTCCTACGAGCAGTACTTC.